This is a list of T cell receptor beta chains from one sample in a study of blood T cell repertoires in COVID-19. TCRdb's table, derived via immunoSEQ multiplex PCR, lists solely in-frame clones and lacks some. Of 90,000 to 120,000 clones in the sample, 88% were seen once. Material for sequencing was peripheral blood. These receptor sequences come from a human donor in a cohort sampled during active COVID-19. Both conserved end residues are trimmed from each CDR3.

J gene: TRBJ2-5; V gene: TRBV7-3; CDR3 protein: ASSRFGVGQETQY
J gene: TRBJ1-6; V gene: TRBV27; CDR3 protein: ASSSTPSSYNSPLH
J gene: TRBJ1-2; V gene: TRBV12-3/TRBV12-4; CDR3 protein: ASSLTHGYT
J gene: TRBJ2-7; V gene: TRBV7-9; CDR3 protein: ASSLAYGEHYDEQY
J gene: TRBJ2-7; V gene: TRBV29-1; CDR3 protein: SVERVSGTGSYEQY
J gene: TRBJ2-2; V gene: TRBV6-5; CDR3 protein: ASRLRTGRTGELF
J gene: TRBJ1-2; V gene: TRBV19; CDR3 protein: ASTSDPRPYYGYT
J gene: TRBJ2-5; V gene: TRBV27; CDR3 protein: ASSFGRQETQY
J gene: TRBJ2-1; V gene: TRBV7-8; CDR3 protein: ASGSSSYNEQF
J gene: TRBJ1-1; V gene: TRBV5-6; CDR3 protein: ASSLNPSAEAF
J gene: TRBJ2-5; V gene: TRBV15; CDR3 protein: ATSNIRGETQY